These 4 T cell receptor beta chains were all obtained from the same sample, sequenced in a study of T cells in severe cutaneous drug reactions. The iRepertoire multiplex PCR system with TCR subtype-specific primers built both bulk and single-cell libraries. No DNA is given; TCRdb re-called the multiplex PCR reads and lists each CDR3 protein once. The listing contains just over 20,000 distinct CDR3 sequences. The donors had carbamazepine-induced Stevens-Johnson syndrome or toxic epidermal necrolysis. Sequencing used PBMCs. Source of these receptors: a human donor with toxic epidermal necrolysis, a severe cutaneous drug reaction.

This CDR3 reads CASSQDDRTFGELFF. This chain joins TRBV4-3 and TRBJ2-2; the D call of TRBD1 rests on TCRdb alone, since no DNA is present to check it. Germline V gene lookup returns CDR1 LGHNA and CDR2 YSLEER. This CDR3 has 15 residues.

Its frequency marks this clonotype as medium-sized. The CDR3 reads CASSVRGTEAFF. The rearrangement links TRBV2 to TRBJ1-1; the D call from TCRdb, TRBD1, cannot be confirmed without DNA. CDR1 SNHLY and CDR2 FYNNEI come from the germline V gene. The CDR3 covers 12 residues.

This clonotype ranks as medium-sized in terms of frequency. The chain links TRBV18 to TRBJ2-3; TCRdb names TRBD2, which stays unverified in the absence of DNA. CDR1 KGHSH and CDR2 LQKENI come from the germline V gene. This CDR3 is 14 amino acids long. The CDR3 region is CASSPVLLGDTQYF.

The chain combines TRBV10-2 with TRBJ2-4; lacking DNA, the TRBD2 call made by TCRdb goes unchecked. Germline V lookup: CDR1 WSHSY, CDR2 SAAADI. The CDR3 runs to 16 residues. CDR3 residues: CASSDLPSLAKNIQYF.